These 21 T cell receptor beta chains share one sample of origin, sequenced in a study of blood T cell repertoires in COVID-19. The method was immunoSEQ multiplex PCR; TCRdb's version includes in-frame clones alone and lacks a portion of them. Of tens of thousands of clones detected, 90% appear once; the ten largest clones hold approximately 6%. Sequenced sample: peripheral blood. These receptors were obtained from a human donor in a cohort sampled during active COVID-19.

V and J are TRBV28 and TRBJ1-3; weak D call: TRBD1 (6 bases). Trimming removed 6 bases at V and 8 bases at J, with 11 bases between. The CDR3 consists of 12 residues. Germline CDR1 is MDHEN and CDR2 is SYDVKM. CDR3 nucleotide sequence: TGTGCCAGCAGCCCACAGGGCTACACCATATATTTT. Translation: CASSPQGYTIYF.

In this sample, this clone turned up once. This chain uses TRBV3-1 (or the pseudogene TRBV3-2) with TRBJ2-5; TRBD1 agrees at 7 bases. Trimming cost V 3 bases and J 2 bases; bases outside gene matches: 6. The CDR3 runs 15 residues. Germline lookup yields CDR1 LGHDT and CDR2 YNNKEL (reference sequence). The CDR3 here is CASSQRRTGQETQYF. CDR3 nucleotides: TGTGCCAGCAGCCAGAGGCGGACAGGTCAAGAGACCCAGTACTTC.

This clone showed up just once. The gene calls are TRBV6-6 and TRBJ1-5; no firm D call. V was clipped by 6 bases and J by 7 bases, with 19 bases between them. This CDR3 has 15 amino acids. Germline lookup yields CDR1 MNHNY and CDR2 SVGAGI (reference sequence). This CDR3 reads CASSHSPGVGQPQHF. CDR3 nucleotides: TGTGCCAGCAGCCACTCCCCCGGGGTAGGCCAGCCCCAGCATTTT.

The chain is built from TRBV6-4 and TRBJ2-3, with 10 bases identical to TRBD2. CDR1 is MRHNA and CDR2 is SNTAGT in the germline V gene. The CDR3 is 15 amino acids. J lost 6 bases, V lost 3 bases, and 6 bases had no gene match. CDR3 bases: TGTGCCAGCAGTGAAACAGCGGGGGGGCCGGATACGCAGTATTTT. Translated, it gives CASSETAGGPDTQYF.

The chain recombines TRBV6-1 with TRBJ1-5; tentatively, D is TRBD1 (5 bases). This CDR3 has 13 residues. V lost 3 bases, J lost 6 bases, and 9 bases lay in between. Germline V gene data show CDR1 as MNHNS and CDR2 as SASEGT. The DNA for the CDR3 is TGTGCCAGCAGTGAGTCACAGGTTCAGCCCCAGCATTTT. Protein: CASSESQVQPQHF.

As concerns this clone: The same CDR3 arises from other DNA sequences in this sample as well. The V and J genes are TRBV5-1 and TRBJ2-7, with D unresolved. This CDR3 comprises 13 residues. V was cut by 2 bases and J by 0 bases, with 6 bases left in between. CDR1 is SGHRS, CDR2 YFSETQ, per germline. CDR3 nucleotide sequence: TGCGCCAGCAGCTTAGTCAGCTCCTACGAGCAGTACTTC. The encoded protein is CASSLVSSYEQYF. Full variable domain (missing parts from reference TRBV5-1 and TRBJ2-7): KAGVTQTPRYLIKTRGQQVTLSCSPISGHRSVSWYQQTPGQGLQFLFEYFSETQRNKGNFPGRFSGRQFSNSRSEMNVSTLELGDSALYLCASSLVSSYEQYFGPGTRLTVT.

This clone has just a few counts. The chain employs TRBV21-1 and TRBJ1-5; TRBD1 is the table's D call and was not checked against the DNA. TRBV21-1 constitutes a pseudogene. This CDR3 has 15 residues. CDR3 residues: CASSFHRGGNQPQHF. CDR3 DNA sequence: TGTGCCAGCAGCTTCCACAGGGGAGGCAATCAGCCCCAGCATTTT.

This chain's CDR3 is CAITGQVTDTQYF. DNA for the CDR3: TGTGCCATCACTGGACAGGTGACAGATACGCAGTATTTT. This chain links TRBV10-3 with TRBJ2-3; 7 bases are a match to TRBD1. CDR1 is ENHRY and CDR2 is SYGVKD in the germline V gene. The CDR3 totals 13 residues. Trimming at V came to 7 bases and at J to 3 bases, leaving 4 bases not matched to a gene.

V is TRBV6-2 or TRBV6-3 and J is TRBJ2-2, with 12 bases fitting TRBD2. The CDR3 has 17 amino acids. Germline trimming cut 2 bases from V and 7 bases from J; bases unmatched to any gene: 8. CDR1 is MNHEY, CDR2 SVGEGT, per germline. CDR3 loop: CASSYHTSGRIVGELFF. In nucleotides, the CDR3 is TGTGCCAGCAGTTACCATACTAGCGGGAGGATTGTCGGGGAGCTGTTTTTT.

This chain connects TRBV10-3 to TRBJ1-5; 7 positions match TRBD1. Trimming at V came to 10 bases and at J to 4 bases, leaving 10 bases not matched to a gene. The CDR3 totals 14 residues. Germline lookup yields CDR1 ENHRY and CDR2 SYGVKD. The CDR3, as DNA: TGTGCCACCTCCACAGGGGATGGTAATCAGCCCCAGCATTTT. The encoded protein is CATSTGDGNQPQHF.

The chain combines TRBV4-2 with TRBJ1-1, with D hard to call. Germline V gene sequence: CDR1 LGHNA, CDR2 YNFKEQ. Between the trimmed V and J ends, which lost 1 base and 9 bases, there was a span of 15 bases. The CDR3 has 14 residues. The CDR3 DNA follows: TGTGCCAGCAGCCAAGTCTCGCAGGATCGCAAAGCTTTCTTT. Translating it yields CASSQVSQDRKAFF.

As concerns this clone: One end of the junction varies from germline; a read error may be responsible. This chain links TRBV29-1 with TRBJ2-1, with 8 bases matching TRBD2. From germline, CDR1 is SQVTM and CDR2 ANQGSEA. The CDR3 extends over 13 amino acids. In nucleotides, the CDR3 is TGCAGCGTTGCGGGCGGGAGGAACAACGAGCAGTTCTTC. This translates into CSVAGGRNNEQFF.

This clone was seen once. The CDR3 here is CASSVDGGTDTQYF. CDR3 nucleotides: TGTGCCAGCAGCGTAGACGGAGGCACAGATACGCAGTATTTT. The chain has TRBV9 and TRBJ2-3; D unresolved. Trimming stripped 0 bases from V and 1 base from J, with 6 bases between. Germline loops: CDR1 SGDLS, CDR2 YYNGEE. This CDR3 spans 14 amino acids.

The chain couples TRBV7-2 to TRBJ2-1, with 12 bases identical to TRBD2. Germline V lookup: CDR1 SGHTA, CDR2 FQGNSA. The CDR3 contains 15 residues. Unmatched junction bases numbered 6, after V lost 3 bases and J lost 9 bases. In nucleotides, the CDR3 is TGTGCCAGCAGCTTTCTAGCGGGGGGGCCGGGTGAGCAGTTCTTC. This sequence encodes CASSFLAGGPGEQFF.

This chain connects TRBV2 to TRBJ2-3; possibly TRBD1 for D (6 bases). The CDR3 contains 12 residues. Germline V gene sequence: CDR1 SNHLY, CDR2 FYNNEI. V lost 7 bases to trimming and J lost 5 bases, with 10 bases between them. This CDR3 is CASTLQGDTQYF. The DNA for the CDR3 is TGTGCCAGCACCCTACAGGGAGATACGCAGTATTTT.

The chain uses TRBV29-1 and TRBJ1-2; TRBD1 might be the D (6 bases). The CDR3 extends over 14 amino acids. V was cut by 7 bases and J by 1 base, with 16 bases left in between. CDR1 SQVTM and CDR2 ANQGSEA come from the germline V gene. CDR3 DNA sequence: TGCAGCGCCTTCGAAGGGGGTTATAACTATGGCTACACCTTC. Its translation is CSAFEGGYNYGYTF.

CDR3 nucleotide sequence: TGCGCCAGCAGCCCCGGGACAGGGGTGGAGTACGAGCAGTACTTC. It encodes CASSPGTGVEYEQYF. This sequence joins TRBV5-1 and TRBJ2-7; TRBD1 agrees at 10 bases. Unmatched junction bases numbered 8, after V lost 4 bases and J lost 4 bases. This CDR3 spans 15 amino acids. The germline V gene encodes CDR1 SGHRS and CDR2 YFSETQ.

The rearrangement links TRBV7-9 to TRBJ2-7, with 8 bases lining up with TRBD1. The CDR3 consists of 15 residues. Germline assignment: CDR1 SEHNR and CDR2 FQNEAQ (reference sequence). The V segment lost 5 bases and the J segment 2 bases; nucleotides outside the gene matches: 8. CDR3 sequence reads: CASSVYPDRAYEQYF. In nucleotides, the CDR3 is TGTGCCAGCAGCGTATATCCGGACAGGGCCTACGAGCAGTACTTC.

V gene TRBV28 combines with J gene TRBJ2-1; 8 bases align to TRBD1. Germline V gives CDR1 MDHEN, CDR2 SYDVKM. The CDR3 sequence is 17 residues long. Germline trimming cut 5 bases from V and 3 bases from J; bases unmatched to any gene: 12. The CDR3 DNA reads TGTGCCAGCAGTCGCCCCCCGGACAGGGCCTTCTACAATGAGCAGTTCTTC. Its protein is CASSRPPDRAFYNEQFF.

This sequence joins TRBV5-4 and TRBJ2-2; the match to TRBD2 covers 11 bases. The V segment lost 4 bases and the J segment 5 bases; nucleotides outside the gene matches: 16. CDR1 and CDR2 from the germline V gene are SGHNT and YYREEE (reference sequence). The CDR3 has 19 amino acids. CDR3 in amino acids: CASSPEGLLAGGRTGELFF. The CDR3 nucleotides are TGTGCCAGCAGCCCGGAGGGGCTGCTAGCGGGAGGAAGGACCGGGGAGCTGTTTTTT.

The rearrangement uses TRBV7-9 and TRBJ2-2; D call uncertain. This CDR3 has 15 amino acids. Germline values: CDR1 SEHNR, CDR2 FQNEAQ (reference sequence). V was shortened by 2 bases and J by 0 bases, with 7 bases between the two germline ends. As DNA, the CDR3 is TGTGCCAGCAGCTTATTCACAGCGAACACCGGGGAGCTGTTTTTT. It translates to CASSLFTANTGELFF.